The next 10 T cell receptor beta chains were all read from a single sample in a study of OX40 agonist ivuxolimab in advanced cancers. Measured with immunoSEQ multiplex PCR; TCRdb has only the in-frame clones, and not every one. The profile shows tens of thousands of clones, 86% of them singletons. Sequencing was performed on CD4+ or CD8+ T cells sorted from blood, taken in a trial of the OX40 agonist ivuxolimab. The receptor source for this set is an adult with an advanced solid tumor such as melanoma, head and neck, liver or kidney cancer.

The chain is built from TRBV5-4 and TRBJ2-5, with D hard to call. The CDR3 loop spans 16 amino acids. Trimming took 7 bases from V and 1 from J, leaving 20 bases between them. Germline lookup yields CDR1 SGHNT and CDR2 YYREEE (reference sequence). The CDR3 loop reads CASGPLVGGLQETQYF. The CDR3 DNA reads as TGTGCCAGCGGGCCGTTGGTGGGTGGGCTCCAAGAGACCCAGTACTTC.

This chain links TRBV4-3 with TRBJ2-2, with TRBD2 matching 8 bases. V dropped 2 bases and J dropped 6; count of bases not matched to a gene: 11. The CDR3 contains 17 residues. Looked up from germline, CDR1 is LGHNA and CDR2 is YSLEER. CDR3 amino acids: CASSQSPSGSMAGELFF. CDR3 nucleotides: TGCGCCAGCAGCCAATCACCCAGCGGGAGTATGGCCGGGGAGCTGTTTTTT.

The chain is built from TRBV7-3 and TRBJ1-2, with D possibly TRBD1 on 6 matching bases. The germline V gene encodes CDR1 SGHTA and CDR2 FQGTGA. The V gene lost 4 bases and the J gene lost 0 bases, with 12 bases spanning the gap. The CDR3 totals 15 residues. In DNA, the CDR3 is TGTGCCAGCAGCTCCGGACAGTTAGCTAACTATGGCTACACCTTC. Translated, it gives CASSSGQLANYGYTF.

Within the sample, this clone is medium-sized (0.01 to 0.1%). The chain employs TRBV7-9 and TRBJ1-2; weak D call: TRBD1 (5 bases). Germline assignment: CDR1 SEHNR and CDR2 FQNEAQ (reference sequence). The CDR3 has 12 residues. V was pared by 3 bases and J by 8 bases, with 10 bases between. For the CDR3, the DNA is TGTGCCAGCAGCTTGGGGGTCGGCGGCTACACCTTC. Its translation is CASSLGVGGYTF.

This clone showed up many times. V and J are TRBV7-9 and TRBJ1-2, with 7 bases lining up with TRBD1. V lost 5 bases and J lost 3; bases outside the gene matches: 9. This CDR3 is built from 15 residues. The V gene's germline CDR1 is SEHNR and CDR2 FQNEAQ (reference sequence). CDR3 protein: CASSPGGATDYGYTF. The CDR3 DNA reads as TGTGCCAGCAGCCCAGGGGGGGCAACGGACTATGGCTACACCTTC.

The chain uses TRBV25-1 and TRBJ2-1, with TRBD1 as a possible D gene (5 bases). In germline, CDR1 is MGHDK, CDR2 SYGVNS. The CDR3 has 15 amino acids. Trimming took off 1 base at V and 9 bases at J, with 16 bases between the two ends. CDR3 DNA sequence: TGTGCCAGCAGTGAATGGAAGGGGCGCGTCACTGAGCAGTTCTTC. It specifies CASSEWKGRVTEQFF.

As DNA, the CDR3 is TGTGCCAGCAGTTTAGAGACACTGGGTCTCACCATATATTTT. Its translation: CASSLETLGLTIYF. The chain uses TRBV28 and TRBJ1-3; no clear D gene. The CDR3 is made up of 14 amino acids. Trimming removed 2 bases from V and 9 bases from J, with 14 bases in between. Per the germline V gene, CDR1 is MDHEN and CDR2 is SYDVKM.

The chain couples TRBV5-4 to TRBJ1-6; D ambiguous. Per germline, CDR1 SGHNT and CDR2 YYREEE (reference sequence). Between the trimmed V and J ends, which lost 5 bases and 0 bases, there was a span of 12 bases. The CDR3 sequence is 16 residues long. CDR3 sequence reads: CASSQRGSSYNSPLHF. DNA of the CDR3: TGTGCCAGCAGTCAGAGAGGGAGCTCCTATAATTCACCCCTCCACTTT.

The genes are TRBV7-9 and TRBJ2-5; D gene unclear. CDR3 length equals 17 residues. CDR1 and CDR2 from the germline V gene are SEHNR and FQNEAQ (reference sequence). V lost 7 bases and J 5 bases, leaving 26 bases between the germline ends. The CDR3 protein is CASNPPNGVALGETQYF. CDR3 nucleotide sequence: TGTGCCAGCAACCCTCCGAATGGAGTAGCCTTGGGGGAGACCCAGTACTTC.

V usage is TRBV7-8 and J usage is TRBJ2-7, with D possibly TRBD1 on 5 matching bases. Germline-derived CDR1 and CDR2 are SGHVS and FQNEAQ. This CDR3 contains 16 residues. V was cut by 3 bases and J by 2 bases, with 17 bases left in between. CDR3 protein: CASSFLPRRGPYEQYF. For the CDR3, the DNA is TGTGCCAGCAGCTTCCTCCCCCGTAGGGGCCCCTACGAGCAGTACTTC.